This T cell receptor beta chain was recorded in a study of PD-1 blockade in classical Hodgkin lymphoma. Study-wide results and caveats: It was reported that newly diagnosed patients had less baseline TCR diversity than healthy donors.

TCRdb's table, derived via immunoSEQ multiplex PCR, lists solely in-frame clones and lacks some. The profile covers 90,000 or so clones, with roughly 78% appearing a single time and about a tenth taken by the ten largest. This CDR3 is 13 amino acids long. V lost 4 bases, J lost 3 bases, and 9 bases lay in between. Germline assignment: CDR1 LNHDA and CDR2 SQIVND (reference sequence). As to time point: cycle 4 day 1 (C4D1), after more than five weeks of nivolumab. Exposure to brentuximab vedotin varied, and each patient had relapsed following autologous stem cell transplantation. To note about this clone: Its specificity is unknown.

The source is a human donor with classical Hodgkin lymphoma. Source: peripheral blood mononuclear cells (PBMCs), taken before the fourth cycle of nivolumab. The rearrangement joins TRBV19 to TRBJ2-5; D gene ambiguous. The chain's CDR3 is CASSKVAEETQYF. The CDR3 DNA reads TGTGCCAGTAGTAAGGTCGCTGAAGAGACCCAGTACTTC.